The subject of this entry is one T cell receptor beta chain. The sample belongs to a study of blood T cell repertoires in COVID-19. Overall study: Nucleic acid was either cDNA or gDNA, and it came from T cells, B-cell-depleted T cells, or PBMCs.

Study processing details: Reference gene primer amplification in the assay estimated nucleated cell counts. Measured with immunoSEQ multiplex PCR; TCRdb has only the in-frame clones, and not every one. D and trimming come from the DNA, and the V and J calls and clone size come from that table. Of about 180,000 clones in the sample, 70% to 90% were seen once. The sample comprised peripheral blood. The clonotype was recovered from a woman aged 25 to 39 with acute or convalescent COVID-19.

The CDR3 region is CASSLGTGYVGANVLTF. The CDR3 DNA sequence: TGTGCCAGTAGCCTTGGGACAGGTTATGTTGGGGCCAACGTCCTGACTTTC. The chain recombines TRBV19 with TRBJ2-6; 8 bases map to TRBD1. J gave up 3 bases and V 6 bases, and 10 bases lay outside the gene matches. The germline gives CDR1 LNHDA, CDR2 SQIVND (reference sequence). The CDR3 spans 17 residues. The variable domain in full, with the rest retrieved from reference TRBV19 and TRBJ2-6, is DGGITQSPKYLFRKEGQNVTLSCEQNLNHDAMYWYRQDPGQGLRLIYYSQIVNDFQKGDIAEGYSVSREKKESFPLTVTSAQKNPTAFYLCASSLGTGYVGANVLTFGAGSRLTVL.